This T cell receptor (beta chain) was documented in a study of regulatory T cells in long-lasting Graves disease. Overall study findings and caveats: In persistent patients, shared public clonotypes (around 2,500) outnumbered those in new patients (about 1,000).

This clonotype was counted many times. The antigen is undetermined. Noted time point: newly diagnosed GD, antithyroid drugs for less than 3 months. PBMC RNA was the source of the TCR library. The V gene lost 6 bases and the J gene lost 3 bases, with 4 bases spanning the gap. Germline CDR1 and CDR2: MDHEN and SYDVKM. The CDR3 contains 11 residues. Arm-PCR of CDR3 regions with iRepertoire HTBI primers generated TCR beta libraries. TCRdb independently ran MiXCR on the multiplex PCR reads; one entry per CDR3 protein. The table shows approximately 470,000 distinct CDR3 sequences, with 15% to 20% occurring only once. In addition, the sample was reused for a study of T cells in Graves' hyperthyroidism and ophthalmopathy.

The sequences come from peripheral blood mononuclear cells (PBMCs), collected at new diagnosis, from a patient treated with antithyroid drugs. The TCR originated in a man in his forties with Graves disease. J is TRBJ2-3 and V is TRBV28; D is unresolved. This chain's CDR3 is CASSFTDTQYF. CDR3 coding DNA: TGTGCCAGCAGCTTTACAGATACGCAGTATTTT.